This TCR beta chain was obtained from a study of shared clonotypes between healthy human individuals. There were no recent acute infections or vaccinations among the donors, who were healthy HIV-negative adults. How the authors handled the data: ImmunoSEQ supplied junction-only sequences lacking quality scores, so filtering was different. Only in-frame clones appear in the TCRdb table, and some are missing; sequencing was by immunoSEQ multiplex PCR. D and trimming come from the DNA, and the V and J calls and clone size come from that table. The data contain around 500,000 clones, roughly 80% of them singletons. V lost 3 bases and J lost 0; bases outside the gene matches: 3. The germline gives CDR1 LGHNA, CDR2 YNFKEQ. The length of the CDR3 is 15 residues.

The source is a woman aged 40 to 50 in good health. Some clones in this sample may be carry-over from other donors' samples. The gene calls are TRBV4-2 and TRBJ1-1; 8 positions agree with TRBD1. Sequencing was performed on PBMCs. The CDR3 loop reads CASSHGTGMNTEAFF. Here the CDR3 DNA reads TGTGCCAGCAGCCATGGGACAGGCATGAACACTGAAGCTTTCTTT.